Listed here is a single T cell receptor beta chain. Its antigen is still unknown. A junction boundary mismatches the germline segment, possibly from a read error. This record comes from a study of blood T cells in healthy people across ages. Overall study findings and caveats: More naive CD4+ cells and higher diversity marked long-lived donors relative to aged donors.

A J-beta primer mix and a sample-barcoded 5' primer were used in a second PCR of about 7 to 12 cycles. One entry per CDR3 protein, called by TCRdb with MiXCR from the 5' RACE reads. This sample has about 1.1 million distinct CDR3 sequences; 30% to 40% occur once, and the top ten carry about 12%. With each sample, at least 6 micrograms of total RNA were extracted. The CDR3 spans 18 residues. The germline gives CDR1 SGHTA, CDR2 FQGNSA. The J gene is TRBJ2-3, the V gene TRBV7-2; 8 positions match TRBD2. Sequencing input: blood. The TCR comes from a man aged 18 to 29 in good health. As DNA, the CDR3 is TGTGCCAGCAGCTTAGCCGCGACTACAAGCGGGGGTGTAGATACGAAGTATTTT. It specifies CASSLAATTSGGVDTKYF. The variable domain in full, completed from reference TRBV7-2 and TRBJ2-3, reads GAGVSQSPSNKVTEKGKDVELRCDPISGHTALYWYRQSLGQGLEFLIYFQGNSAPDKSGLPSDRFSAERTGGSVSTLTIQRTQQEDSAVYLCASSLAATTSGGVDTKYFGPGTRLTVL.